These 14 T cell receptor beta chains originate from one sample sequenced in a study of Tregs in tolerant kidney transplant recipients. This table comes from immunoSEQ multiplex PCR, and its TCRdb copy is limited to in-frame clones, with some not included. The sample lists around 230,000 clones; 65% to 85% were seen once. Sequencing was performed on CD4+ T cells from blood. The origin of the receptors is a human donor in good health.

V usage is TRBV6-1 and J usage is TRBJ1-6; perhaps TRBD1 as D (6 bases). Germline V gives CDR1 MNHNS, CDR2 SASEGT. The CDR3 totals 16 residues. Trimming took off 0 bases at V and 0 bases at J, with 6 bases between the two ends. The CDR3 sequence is CASSEAGHSYNSPLHF. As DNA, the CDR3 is TGTGCCAGCAGTGAAGCGGGACACTCCTATAATTCACCCCTCCACTTT.

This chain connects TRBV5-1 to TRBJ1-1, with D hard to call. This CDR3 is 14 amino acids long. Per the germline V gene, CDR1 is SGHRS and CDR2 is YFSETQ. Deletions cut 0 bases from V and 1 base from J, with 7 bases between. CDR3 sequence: CASSLDPGNTEAFF. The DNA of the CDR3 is TGCGCCAGCAGCTTGGACCCAGGGAACACTGAAGCTTTCTTT. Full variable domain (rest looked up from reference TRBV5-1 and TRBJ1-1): KAGVTQTPRYLIKTRGQQVTLSCSPISGHRSVSWYQQTPGQGLQFLFEYFSETQRNKGNFPGRFSGRQFSNSRSEMNVSTLELGDSALYLCASSLDPGNTEAFFGQGTRLTVV.

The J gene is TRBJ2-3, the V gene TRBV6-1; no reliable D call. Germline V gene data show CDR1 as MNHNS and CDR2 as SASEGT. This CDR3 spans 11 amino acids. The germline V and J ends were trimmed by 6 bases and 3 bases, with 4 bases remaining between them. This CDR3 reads CASSDTDTQYF. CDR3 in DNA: TGTGCCAGCAGCGATACAGATACGCAGTATTTT.

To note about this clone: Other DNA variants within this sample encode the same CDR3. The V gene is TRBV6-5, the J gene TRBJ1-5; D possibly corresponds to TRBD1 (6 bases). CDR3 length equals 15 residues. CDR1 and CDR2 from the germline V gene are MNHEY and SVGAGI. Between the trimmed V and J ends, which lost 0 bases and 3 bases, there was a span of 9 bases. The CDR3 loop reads CASSYSQGFNQPQHF. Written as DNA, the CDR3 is TGTGCCAGCAGTTACTCGCAGGGGTTCAATCAGCCCCAGCATTTT.

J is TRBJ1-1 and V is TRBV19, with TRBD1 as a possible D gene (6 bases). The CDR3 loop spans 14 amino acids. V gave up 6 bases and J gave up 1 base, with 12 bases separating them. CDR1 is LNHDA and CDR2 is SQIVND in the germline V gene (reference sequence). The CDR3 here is CASRKDRKNTEAFF. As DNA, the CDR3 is TGTGCCAGTAGGAAGGACAGAAAGAACACTGAAGCTTTCTTT. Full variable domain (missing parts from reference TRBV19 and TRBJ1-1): DGGITQSPKYLFRKEGQNVTLSCEQNLNHDAMYWYRQDPGQGLRLIYYSQIVNDFQKGDIAEGYSVSREKKESFPLTVTSAQKNPTAFYLCASRKDRKNTEAFFGQGTRLTVV.

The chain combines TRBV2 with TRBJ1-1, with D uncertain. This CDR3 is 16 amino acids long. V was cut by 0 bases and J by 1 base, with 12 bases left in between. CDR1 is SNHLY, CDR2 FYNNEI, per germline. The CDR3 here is CASSEAMTRANTEAFF. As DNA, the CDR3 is TGTGCCAGCAGTGAAGCGATGACAAGGGCGAACACTGAAGCTTTCTTT.

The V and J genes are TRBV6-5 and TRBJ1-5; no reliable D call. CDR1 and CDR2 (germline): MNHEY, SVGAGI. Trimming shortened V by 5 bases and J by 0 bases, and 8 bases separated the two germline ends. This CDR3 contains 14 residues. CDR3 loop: CASSGQYSNQPQHF. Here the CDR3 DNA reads TGTGCCAGCAGTGGGCAGTATAGCAATCAGCCCCAGCATTTT.

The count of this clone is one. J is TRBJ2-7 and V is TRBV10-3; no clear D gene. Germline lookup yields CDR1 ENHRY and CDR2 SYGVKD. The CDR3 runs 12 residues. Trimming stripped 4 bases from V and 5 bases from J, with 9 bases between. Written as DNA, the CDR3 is TGTGCCATCAGTGCGGACCCCCACGAGCAGTACTTC. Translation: CAISADPHEQYF.

The CDR3 here is CVRSFRHKNTEAFF. The CDR3, as DNA: TGTGTCAGAAGCTTCCGACACAAGAACACTGAAGCTTTCTTT. This chain uses TRBV7-5 with TRBJ1-1; whether TRBD1, the table's D call, matches the DNA was not checked. TRBV7-5 is a documented pseudogene. The CDR3 consists of 14 residues.

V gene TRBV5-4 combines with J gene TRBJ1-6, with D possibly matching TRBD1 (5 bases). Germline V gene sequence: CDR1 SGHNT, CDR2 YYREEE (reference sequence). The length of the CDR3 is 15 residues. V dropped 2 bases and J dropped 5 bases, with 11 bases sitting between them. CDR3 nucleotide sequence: TGTGCCAGCAGCTTCGGGGGGGTGCATAATTCACCCCTCCACTTT. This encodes CASSFGGVHNSPLHF.

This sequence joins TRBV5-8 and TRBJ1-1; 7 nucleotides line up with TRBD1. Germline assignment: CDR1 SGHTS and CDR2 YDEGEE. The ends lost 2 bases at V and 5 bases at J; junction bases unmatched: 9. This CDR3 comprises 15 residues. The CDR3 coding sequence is TGTGCCAGCAGCTTCCGAGGGGGCGCGTTTACTGAAGCTTTCTTT. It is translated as CASSFRGGAFTEAFF.

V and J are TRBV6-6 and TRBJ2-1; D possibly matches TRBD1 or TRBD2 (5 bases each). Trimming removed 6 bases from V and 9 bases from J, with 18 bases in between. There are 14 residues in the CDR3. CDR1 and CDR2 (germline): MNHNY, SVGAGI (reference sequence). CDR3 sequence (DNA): TGTGCCAGCAGGATGATTTATGGGGGTGGTGAGCAGTTCTTC. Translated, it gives CASRMIYGGGEQFF.

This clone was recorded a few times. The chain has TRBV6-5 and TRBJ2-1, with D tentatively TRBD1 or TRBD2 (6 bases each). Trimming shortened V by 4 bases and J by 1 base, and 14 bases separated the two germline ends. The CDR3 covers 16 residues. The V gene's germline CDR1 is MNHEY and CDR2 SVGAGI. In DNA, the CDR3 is TGTGCCAGCAGTTTGACAGGTGGAGGGTCCTACAATGAGCAGTTCTTC. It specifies CASSLTGGGSYNEQFF.

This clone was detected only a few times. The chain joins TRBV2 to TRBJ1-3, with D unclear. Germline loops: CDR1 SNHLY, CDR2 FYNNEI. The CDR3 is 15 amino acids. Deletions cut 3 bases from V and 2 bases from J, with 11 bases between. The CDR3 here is CASSDEIPPGNTIYF. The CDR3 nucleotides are TGTGCCAGCAGTGATGAGATCCCTCCTGGAAACACCATATATTTT. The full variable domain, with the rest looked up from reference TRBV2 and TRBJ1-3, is EPEVTQTPSHQVTQMGQEVILRCVPISNHLYFYWYRQILGQKVEFLVSFYNNEISEKSEIFDDQFSVERPDGSNFTLKIRSTKLEDSAMYFCASSDEIPPGNTIYFGEGSWLTVV.